A single sample gave rise to the 30 T cell receptor beta chains below, sequenced in a study of T cells in tuberculosis. Clones were sequenced by immunoSEQ multiplex PCR, and TCRdb holds only the in-frame ones, with some missing. The sample contains fewer than 55,000 clones, nearly 95% of which appear only once. Sample: PBMCs. These receptors were collected from a donor aged 10-35 years with latent tuberculosis or without tuberculosis infection.

V and J are TRBV6-1 and TRBJ1-5, with TRBD1 identical over 10 bases. Germline loops: CDR1 MNHNS, CDR2 SASEGT. The J segment lost 6 bases and the V segment lost 5 bases, leaving 7 bases of the junction unmatched. This CDR3 spans 15 amino acids. The chain's CDR3 is CASSLDRGRVQPQHF. The CDR3, as DNA: TGTGCCAGCAGTCTTGACAGGGGGCGGGTTCAGCCCCAGCATTTT.

The genes are TRBV6-5 and TRBJ2-7; TRBD1 matches 8 bases. Germline loops: CDR1 MNHEY, CDR2 SVGAGI. The CDR3 has 15 residues. V trimming: 5 bases; J trimming: 2 bases; junction bases outside the gene matches: 8. The CDR3 loop reads CASSRTGTGPYEQYF. The CDR3 DNA reads TGTGCCAGCAGTCGAACCGGGACAGGCCCCTACGAGCAGTACTTC.

A single count supports this clone. CDR3 residues: CASSAHRGPNEKLFF. The CDR3 bases are TGTGCCAGCAGCGCCCACAGGGGCCCCAATGAAAAACTGTTTTTT. The rearrangement joins TRBV9 to TRBJ1-4, with 7 positions matching TRBD1. From germline, CDR1 is SGDLS and CDR2 YYNGEE. This CDR3 is built from 15 residues. J lost 5 bases, V lost 3 bases, and 7 bases had no gene match.

This chain links TRBV7-2 with TRBJ1-2; possible D gene TRBD1, 5 bases. V was clipped by 3 bases and J by 6 bases, with 11 bases between them. The germline gives CDR1 SGHTA, CDR2 FQGNSA. The CDR3 is 13 residues long. CDR3 sequence (DNA): TGTGCCAGCAGCTTGGCCAGGGATCATGGCTACACCTTC. This encodes CASSLARDHGYTF.

The V gene is TRBV2, the J gene TRBJ1-3; D is undetermined. V was trimmed by 3 bases and J by 0 bases, leaving 15 bases between them. The V gene's germline CDR1 is SNHLY and CDR2 FYNNEI. The length of the CDR3 is 17 residues. The CDR3: CASSDPPTITSGNTIYF. In nucleotides, the CDR3 is TGTGCCAGCAGTGACCCCCCGACAATAACCTCTGGAAACACCATATATTTT. Full variable domain (remainder filled in from reference TRBV2 and TRBJ1-3): EPEVTQTPSHQVTQMGQEVILRCVPISNHLYFYWYRQILGQKVEFLVSFYNNEISEKSEIFDDQFSVERPDGSNFTLKIRSTKLEDSAMYFCASSDPPTITSGNTIYFGEGSWLTVV.

The chain is built from TRBV19 and TRBJ2-3; TRBD1 might be the D (5 bases). V lost 11 bases and J lost 6, with 12 bases in between. Germline CDR1 and CDR2: LNHDA and SQIVND (reference sequence). The CDR3 extends over 11 amino acids. CDR3 sequence (DNA): TGTGCCGTAGGGGCATGGGATACGCAGTATTTT. Protein product: CAVGAWDTQYF. Full variable domain (remainder filled in from reference TRBV19 and TRBJ2-3): DGGITQSPKYLFRKEGQNVTLSCEQNLNHDAMYWYRQDPGQGLRLIYYSQIVNDFQKGDIAEGYSVSREKKESFPLTVTSAQKNPTAFYLCAVGAWDTQYFGPGTRLTVL.

The chain recombines TRBV20-1 with TRBJ2-7; 7 bases fit TRBD1. Trimming took 3 bases from V and 9 from J; bases not matched to a gene: 5. Germline lookup yields CDR1 DFQATT and CDR2 SNEGSKA (reference sequence). CDR3 length equals 11 residues. This chain's CDR3 is CSASERQGQYF. CDR3 nucleotide sequence: TGCAGTGCTAGCGAACGACAGGGGCAGTACTTC.

V usage is TRBV7-8 and J usage is TRBJ1-1; maybe TRBD1 (5 bases). The V gene's germline CDR1 is SGHVS and CDR2 FQNEAQ. The CDR3 has 12 residues. V was trimmed by 3 bases and J by 8 bases, leaving 10 bases between them. CDR3 DNA: TGTGCCAGCAGCTTGAGACAGAGGGAAGCTTTCTTT. It encodes CASSLRQREAFF.

The chain couples TRBV2 to TRBJ2-1, with D uncertain. Germline lookup yields CDR1 SNHLY and CDR2 FYNNEI. CDR3 length: 12 amino acids. V lost 6 bases to trimming and J lost 5 bases, with 8 bases between them. This CDR3 reads CASRGLDNEQFF. CDR3 in DNA: TGTGCCAGCAGGGGCCTCGACAATGAGCAGTTCTTC.

The chain couples TRBV7-2 to TRBJ2-7; 10 nucleotides align to TRBD2. Germline values: CDR1 SGHTA, CDR2 FQGNSA. V lost 3 bases and J lost 0; bases outside the gene matches: 2. This CDR3 region has 15 residues. The CDR3: CASSFASGGSYEQYF. The CDR3 DNA follows: TGTGCCAGCAGCTTCGCTAGCGGGGGCTCCTACGAGCAGTACTTC.

The sample holds one count of this clone. The chain recombines TRBV5-4 with TRBJ1-2, with TRBD1 as a possible D gene (5 bases). Germline CDR1 and CDR2: SGHNT and YYREEE (reference sequence). There are 15 residues in the CDR3. Trimming shortened V by 2 bases and J by 6 bases, and 17 bases separated the two germline ends. In nucleotides, the CDR3 is TGTGCCAGCAGCTTAGATTTTATGCGGGGCAATGGCTACACCTTC. Translating it yields CASSLDFMRGNGYTF.

The CDR3: CASSTGTVSETQYF. The CDR3 nucleotides read TGTGCCAGTAGTACCGGGACTGTTTCAGAGACCCAGTACTTC. V gene TRBV19 combines with J gene TRBJ2-5; maybe TRBD2 (6 bases). Germline CDR1 reads LNHDA; CDR2 reads SQIVND (reference sequence). The V gene lost 4 bases and the J gene lost 4 bases, with 13 bases spanning the gap. The CDR3 covers 14 residues.

The chain links TRBV21-1 to TRBJ2-7; TRBD1, the table's D call, was not compared with the DNA. TRBV21-1 is reported as a pseudogene. This CDR3 spans 17 amino acids. The CDR3 DNA follows: TGTGCCAGCAGCAAAGCTTGTAGACAGCAGAGCTCCTACGAGCAGTACTTC. Protein: CASSKACRQQSSYEQYF.

The genes are TRBV7-2 and TRBJ1-2; 7 nucleotides agree with TRBD1. Germline assignment: CDR1 SGHTA and CDR2 FQGNSA. V lost 5 bases to trimming and J lost 4 bases; unmatched junction nucleotides: 13. The CDR3 length is 16 residues. The CDR3 DNA reads TGTGCCAGCAGCCCGGCTCGGACAGGATCGATCTATGGCTACACCTTC. Translation: CASSPARTGSIYGYTF.

The V gene is TRBV27, the J gene TRBJ2-2; the match to TRBD2 covers 8 bases. This CDR3 contains 16 residues. Germline trimming cut 4 bases from V and 4 bases from J; bases unmatched to any gene: 8. The germline CDR1 and CDR2 sequences are MNHEY and SMNVEV (reference sequence). In DNA form, the CDR3 reads TGTGCCAGCAGTTACCTTAGCGGGACGGGCACCGGGGAGCTGTTTTTT. It is translated as CASSYLSGTGTGELFF.

This sequence joins TRBV7-9 and TRBJ2-2; TRBD2 matches at 9 bases. This CDR3 contains 16 residues. The trim removed 5 bases at V and 5 bases at J, leaving 9 bases unmatched. CDR1 is SEHNR, CDR2 FQNEAQ, per germline (reference sequence). Here the CDR3 reads CASSHRIAGETGELFF. The DNA of the CDR3 is TGTGCCAGCAGCCATCGGATAGCGGGAGAAACCGGGGAGCTGTTTTTT.

This rearrangement joins TRBV7-8 to TRBJ1-5; tentative D call: TRBD1 (5 bases). V gave up 7 bases and J gave up 0 bases, with 16 bases separating them. CDR1 and CDR2 from the germline V gene are SGHVS and FQNEAQ. CDR3 length equals 16 residues. This chain's CDR3 is CASTQGSGISNQPQHF. The CDR3 DNA follows: TGTGCCAGCACCCAGGGATCAGGGATTAGCAATCAGCCCCAGCATTTT.

This chain joins TRBV5-4 and TRBJ2-1, with D possibly being TRBD2 (6 bases). The CDR3 is made up of 18 amino acids. With 0 bases removed from V and 3 bases from J, the gap between germline ends came to 19 bases. Germline V gives CDR1 SGHNT, CDR2 YYREEE (reference sequence). In DNA form, the CDR3 reads TGTGCCAGCAGCTTGGATCATAACGGGAGAGCCAACTACAATGAGCAGTTCTTC. Its translation: CASSLDHNGRANYNEQFF.

This clone was observed once. The chain recombines TRBV18 with TRBJ2-2; 9 bases agree with TRBD1. The germline CDR1 and CDR2 sequences are KGHSH and LQKENI. The CDR3 is 18 amino acids. The junction had 9 bases not matched to a gene; V was cut back by 3 bases and J by 1 base. The chain's CDR3 is CASSPPKGGQGNTGELFF. As DNA, the CDR3 is TGTGCCAGCTCACCTCCTAAGGGGGGACAGGGGAACACCGGGGAGCTGTTTTTT. The variable domain in full, with the rest retrieved from reference TRBV18 and TRBJ2-2, is NAGVMQNPRHLVRRRGQEARLRCSPMKGHSHVYWYRQLPEEGLKFMVYLQKENIIDESGMPKERFSAEFPKEGPSILRIQQVVRGDSAAYFCASSPPKGGQGNTGELFFGEGSRLTVL.

The gene calls are TRBV6-5 and TRBJ1-2; 8 bases align to TRBD1. Trimming removed 5 bases from V and 10 bases from J; junction bases left unmatched: 3. Germline V gives CDR1 MNHEY, CDR2 SVGAGI. The CDR3 contains 11 residues. CDR3: CASSRDRTYTF. DNA of the CDR3: TGTGCCAGCAGTAGGGACAGGACCTACACCTTC.

The rearrangement joins TRBV13 to TRBJ2-1, with D perhaps matching TRBD2 (8 bases). CDR3 length equals 15 residues. CDR1 PRHDT and CDR2 FYEKMQ come from the germline V gene (reference sequence). V lost 4 bases and J 6 bases, leaving 16 bases between the germline ends. This CDR3 is CASSSGGRGLNEQFF. The DNA for the CDR3 is TGTGCCAGCAGCTCGGGAGGGAGGGGGCTCAATGAGCAGTTCTTC.

V usage is TRBV11-2 and J usage is TRBJ2-1; TRBD2 might be the D (5 bases). From germline, CDR1 is SGHAT and CDR2 FQNNGV. V was shortened by 2 bases and J by 4 bases, with 12 bases between the two germline ends. The CDR3 extends over 15 amino acids. The CDR3 region is CASSLSPGFYNEQFF. CDR3 coding DNA: TGTGCCAGCAGCTTATCCCCGGGGTTTTACAATGAGCAGTTCTTC.

The gene calls are TRBV7-2 and TRBJ1-1, with 8 bases fitting TRBD1. J lost 6 bases, V lost 5 bases, and 11 bases had no gene match. This CDR3 comprises 15 residues. Looked up from germline, CDR1 is SGHTA and CDR2 is FQGNSA. CDR3 sequence (DNA): TGTGCCAGCAGCCCATTGGACAGGGCCCCCTCTGAAGCTTTCTTT. It is translated as CASSPLDRAPSEAFF. The full variable domain, in which reference TRBV7-2 and TRBJ1-1 provide the parts outside the CDR3, is GAGVSQSPSNKVTEKGKDVELRCDPISGHTALYWYRQSLGQGLEFLIYFQGNSAPDKSGLPSDRFSAERTGGSVSTLTIQRTQQEDSAVYLCASSPLDRAPSEAFFGQGTRLTVV.

This rearrangement joins TRBV6-1 to TRBJ1-2; TRBD1 matches at 7 bases. Losses at the gene ends were 6 bases for V and 4 bases for J; bases not matched to a gene: 5. Germline lookup yields CDR1 MNHNS and CDR2 SASEGT. The CDR3 runs to 13 residues. The CDR3 protein is CASRDRVGYGYTF. Written as DNA, the CDR3 is TGTGCCAGCAGAGACAGGGTGGGCTATGGCTACACCTTC.

The rearrangement joins TRBV5-6 to TRBJ2-7; 11 nucleotides match TRBD2. CDR3 length: 16 amino acids. The ends lost 4 bases at V and 2 bases at J; junction bases unmatched: 8. Germline lookup yields CDR1 SGHDT and CDR2 YYEEEE. For the CDR3, the DNA is TGTGCCAGCAGCGTGCGACTAGCGGGATTCACCTACGAGCAGTACTTC. Its translation is CASSVRLAGFTYEQYF.

The V gene is TRBV29-1, the J gene TRBJ2-2, with 8 bases lining up with TRBD2. Germline CDR1 and CDR2: SQVTM and ANQGSEA. After removal of 5 bases from V and 5 bases from J, the junction contained 4 bases not matched to a gene. The CDR3 covers 13 residues. CDR3 sequence: CSVWSSGTGELFF. The CDR3 DNA reads TGCAGCGTTTGGTCTAGCGGGACCGGGGAGCTGTTTTTT.

This clone was seen only once. The CDR3 DNA follows: TGTGCCAGCAGCTTGGTTCCCGGGACAGGGGACTATGGCTACACCTTC. This sequence encodes CASSLVPGTGDYGYTF. This sequence joins TRBV5-4 and TRBJ1-2, with TRBD1 identical over 10 bases. Germline assignment: CDR1 SGHNT and CDR2 YYREEE (reference sequence). The length of the CDR3 is 16 residues. V shed 0 bases and J 3 bases; nucleotides not matched to a gene: 5.

Details on this clone: This sample includes further DNA sequences coding for the same CDR3. V gene TRBV18 combines with J gene TRBJ2-3; 7 positions agree with TRBD1. Germline V gene lookup returns CDR1 KGHSH and CDR2 LQKENI. With V trimmed by 2 bases and J by 0 bases, 2 bases remained unmatched. This CDR3 is built from 15 residues. The CDR3 sequence: CASSPLQGSTDTQYF. DNA for the CDR3: TGTGCCAGCTCACCATTACAGGGGAGCACAGATACGCAGTATTTT.

This sequence joins TRBV27 and TRBJ1-2, with TRBD1 identical over 7 bases. The CDR3 has 15 residues. Germline trimming cut 6 bases from V and 8 bases from J; bases unmatched to any gene: 15. Germline V gene lookup returns CDR1 MNHEY and CDR2 SMNVEV (reference sequence). CDR3 sequence reads: CASSLLQTGSGGYTF. DNA of the CDR3: TGTGCCAGCAGCCTACTCCAGACAGGGTCGGGCGGCTACACCTTC.

This clone appeared once. The genes are TRBV4-1 and TRBJ2-7; 9 bases agree with TRBD1. After removal of 3 bases from V and 4 bases from J, the junction contained 7 bases not matched to a gene. The CDR3 extends over 15 amino acids. Germline CDR1 and CDR2: MGHRA and YSYEKL. This chain's CDR3 is CASSQLQGAGYEQYF. The CDR3 DNA is TGCGCCAGCAGCCAGCTACAGGGGGCGGGGTACGAGCAGTACTTC.